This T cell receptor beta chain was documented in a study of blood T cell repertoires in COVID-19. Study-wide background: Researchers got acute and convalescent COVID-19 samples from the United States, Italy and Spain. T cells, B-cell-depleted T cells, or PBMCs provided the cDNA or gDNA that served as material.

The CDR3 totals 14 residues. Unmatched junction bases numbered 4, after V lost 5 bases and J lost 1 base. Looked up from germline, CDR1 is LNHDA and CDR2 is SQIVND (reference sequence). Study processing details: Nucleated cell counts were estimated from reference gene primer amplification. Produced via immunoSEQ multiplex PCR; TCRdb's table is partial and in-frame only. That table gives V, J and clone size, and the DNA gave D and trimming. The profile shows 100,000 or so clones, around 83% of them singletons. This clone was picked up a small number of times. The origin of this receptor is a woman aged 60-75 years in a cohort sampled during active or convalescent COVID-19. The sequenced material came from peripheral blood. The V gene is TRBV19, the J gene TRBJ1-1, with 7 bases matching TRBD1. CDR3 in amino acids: CASSSHRGNTEAFF. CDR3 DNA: TGTGCCAGTAGTTCTCACAGGGGGAACACTGAAGCTTTCTTT.